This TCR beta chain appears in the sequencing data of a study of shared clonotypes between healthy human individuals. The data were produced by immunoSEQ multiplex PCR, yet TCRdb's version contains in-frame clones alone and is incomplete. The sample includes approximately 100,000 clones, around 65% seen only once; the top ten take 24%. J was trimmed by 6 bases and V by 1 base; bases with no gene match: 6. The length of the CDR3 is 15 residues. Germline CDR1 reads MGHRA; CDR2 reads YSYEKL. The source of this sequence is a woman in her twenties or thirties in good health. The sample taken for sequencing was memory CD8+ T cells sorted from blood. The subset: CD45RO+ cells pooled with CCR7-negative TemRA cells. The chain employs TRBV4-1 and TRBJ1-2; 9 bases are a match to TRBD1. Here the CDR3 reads CASSQVGTGSHGYTF. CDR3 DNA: TGCGCCAGCAGCCAAGTAGGGACAGGGAGCCATGGCTACACCTTC.